One and the same sample provided the 21 T cell receptor beta chains below, sequenced in a study of T cell responses to AZD1222 COVID-19 vaccine. Sequencing used immunoSEQ multiplex PCR; TCRdb keeps in-frame clones, though not all of them. The table records approximately 200,000 clones, about 89% of them present only once. This sample comprised peripheral blood, obtained 28 days after the second AZD1222 dose. The receptors were sampled from an adult who received the AZD1222 COVID-19 vaccine.

The chain uses TRBV15 and TRBJ1-1; D gene uncertain. V lost 2 bases and J lost 7, with 11 bases in between. Germline assignment: CDR1 LNHNV and CDR2 YYDKDF (reference sequence). The CDR3 runs 13 residues. CDR3 sequence (DNA): TGTGCCACCAGCAGAATACAAGGAGTTGAAGCTTTCTTT. Translated, it gives CATSRIQGVEAFF.

This clone is a singleton in its sample. The chain couples TRBV24-1 to TRBJ1-1; D perhaps matches TRBD1 (5 bases). Deletions cut 8 bases from V and 6 bases from J, with 9 bases between. Germline V gene sequence: CDR1 KGHDR, CDR2 SFDVKD. The length of the CDR3 is 11 residues. Here the CDR3 DNA reads TGTGCCACCAAGCAGGGACCTGAAGCTTTCTTT. The encoded protein is CATKQGPEAFF.

The rearrangement joins TRBV7-9 to TRBJ1-4; 10 bases match TRBD1. Germline-derived CDR1 and CDR2 are SEHNR and FQNEAQ (reference sequence). This CDR3 comprises 14 residues. After removal of 5 bases from V and 8 bases from J, the junction contained 5 bases not matched to a gene. The CDR3 DNA is TGTGCCAGCAGCGGACAGGGGGTTGGAGAAAAACTGTTTTTT. It is translated as CASSGQGVGEKLFF.

The V and J genes are TRBV30 and TRBJ2-7; no clear D. CDR1 is GTSNPN and CDR2 is SVGIG in the germline V gene (reference sequence). The CDR3 runs 12 residues. V was cut by 4 bases and J by 3 bases, with 10 bases left in between. The CDR3 loop reads CAWTFNRYEQYF. The CDR3 DNA reads TGTGCCTGGACCTTTAATCGCTACGAGCAGTACTTC.

The rearrangement uses TRBV3-1 (or the pseudogene TRBV3-2) and TRBJ2-7; TRBD1 aligns across 9 bases. The CDR3 consists of 15 residues. Per germline, CDR1 LGHDT and CDR2 YNNKEL (reference sequence). The V gene end was trimmed by 5 bases and the J gene end by 2 bases; junction bases not matched to a gene: 7. The CDR3 region has the DNA TGTGCCAGCAGCGTCCTCCGGGACAGGGCCTACGAGCAGTACTTC. Protein product: CASSVLRDRAYEQYF.

The rearrangement uses TRBV4-2 and TRBJ1-1; TRBD1 matches at 8 bases. Germline assignment: CDR1 LGHNA and CDR2 YNFKEQ. V trimming: 1 base; J trimming: 9 bases; junction bases outside the gene matches: 7. This CDR3 spans 14 amino acids. CDR3: CASSQARGQGQAFF. The CDR3 region has the DNA TGTGCCAGCAGCCAAGCGAGAGGACAGGGACAAGCTTTCTTT.

The rearrangement joins TRBV9 to TRBJ2-1; D is possibly TRBD1 or TRBD2 (5 bases each). Germline V gene sequence: CDR1 SGDLS, CDR2 YYNGEE. The CDR3 contains 12 residues. V lost 3 bases and J lost 9, with 10 bases in between. The CDR3 coding sequence is TGTGCCAGCAGCGGTTTGGGGGTTGAGCAGTTCTTC. It specifies CASSGLGVEQFF.

The chain recombines TRBV5-1 with TRBJ2-6; the D gene is possibly TRBD2 (8 bases). The ends were cut back, 4 bases at V and 2 bases at J, with 13 bases in the middle. Germline V gene data show CDR1 as SGHRS and CDR2 as YFSETQ. CDR3 length: 16 residues. CDR3 sequence reads: CASSPGGTAGANVLTF. CDR3 nucleotide sequence: TGCGCCAGCAGCCCGGGGGGGACAGCTGGGGCCAACGTCCTGACTTTC.

The chain joins TRBV10-1 to TRBJ2-7; possibly TRBD1 or TRBD2 for D (5 bases each). Per the germline V gene, CDR1 is WNHNN and CDR2 is SYGVQD (reference sequence). This CDR3 spans 14 amino acids. V was clipped by 7 bases and J by 1 base, with 14 bases between them. The CDR3 region is CASIGDDYSYEQYF. As DNA, the CDR3 is TGCGCCAGCATTGGGGACGATTATTCCTACGAGCAGTACTTC.

The chain combines TRBV29-1 with TRBJ1-2, with 11 bases that match TRBD1. Germline V gene lookup returns CDR1 SQVTM and CDR2 ANQGSEA. V lost 4 bases, J lost 5 bases, and 3 bases stayed unmatched. CDR3 size: 13 residues. CDR3 residues: CSVGDRGTYGYTF. DNA of the CDR3: TGCAGCGTTGGGGACAGGGGGACTTATGGCTACACCTTC.

This chain joins TRBV10-3 and TRBJ1-1; 7 bases map to TRBD1. The CDR3 extends over 13 amino acids. The germline CDR1 and CDR2 sequences are ENHRY and SYGVKD. Germline trimming cut 11 bases from V and 3 bases from J; bases unmatched to any gene: 9. The CDR3 coding sequence is TGTGCCGCAAGCACAGGGGAGGACACTGAAGCTTTCTTT. Translating it yields CAASTGEDTEAFF.

V usage is TRBV9 and J usage is TRBJ2-1; TRBD2 aligns across 14 bases. CDR3 length equals 18 residues. Germline CDR1 SGDLS, CDR2 YYNGEE. Germline trimming cut 1 base from V and 3 bases from J; bases unmatched to any gene: 6. The CDR3, as DNA: TGTGCCAGCAGCGTATCGGGACTAGCGGGAGCTTTCTACAATGAGCAGTTCTTC. Protein sequence: CASSVSGLAGAFYNEQFF.

This clone has just one count. The rearrangement uses TRBV6-2 or TRBV6-3 and TRBJ1-5, with D perhaps TRBD1 (6 bases). The ends were cut back, 6 bases at V and 4 bases at J, with 22 bases in the middle. This CDR3 is 17 amino acids long. Germline CDR1 is MNHEY and CDR2 is SVGEGT. CDR3 bases: TGTGCCAGCAGACCTAAATGGGGGGCACAAGTAAATCAGCCCCAGCATTTT. This encodes CASRPKWGAQVNQPQHF.

V gene TRBV5-1 combines with J gene TRBJ2-3, with D maybe TRBD1 (6 bases). Trimming took off 7 bases at V and 4 bases at J, with 10 bases between the two ends. CDR3 length: 12 residues. The germline V gene has CDR1 SGHRS and CDR2 YFSETQ. The chain's CDR3 is CASGGSADTQYF. The CDR3 region has the DNA TGCGCCAGCGGGGGCTCGGCAGATACGCAGTATTTT. Full variable domain (rest looked up from reference TRBV5-1 and TRBJ2-3): KAGVTQTPRYLIKTRGQQVTLSCSPISGHRSVSWYQQTPGQGLQFLFEYFSETQRNKGNFPGRFSGRQFSNSRSEMNVSTLELGDSALYLCASGGSADTQYFGPGTRLTVL.

The rearrangement joins TRBV9 to TRBJ1-2; D gene ambiguous. Deletions cut 6 bases from V and 1 base from J, with 13 bases between. This CDR3 has 14 amino acids. Per germline, CDR1 SGDLS and CDR2 YYNGEE. As DNA, the CDR3 is TGTGCCAGCACCAAAGAGACCCGTAACTATGGCTACACCTTC. This encodes CASTKETRNYGYTF.

J is TRBJ2-1 and V is TRBV11-3, with D hard to call. This CDR3 region has 15 residues. V was cut by 1 base and J by 0 bases, with 7 bases left in between. Germline V CDR1 and CDR2: SGHNT, YENEEA. The CDR3 sequence is CASSLALNSYNEQFF. The CDR3 DNA reads TGTGCCAGCAGCTTAGCCCTTAACTCCTACAATGAGCAGTTCTTC.

The CDR3 coding sequence is TGTGCCAGCAGTAGCCTCGGGACAGGGGGAGTAGACAGGGGCTACACCTTC. Residues: CASSSLGTGGVDRGYTF. The chain uses TRBV28 and TRBJ1-2; TRBD1 agrees at 11 bases. The V gene's germline CDR1 is MDHEN and CDR2 SYDVKM. The junction had 16 bases not matched to a gene; V was cut back by 5 bases and J by 8 bases. The CDR3 has 17 residues.

The chain is built from TRBV5-4 and TRBJ2-1; D is possibly TRBD1 (5 bases). Germline CDR1 SGHNT, CDR2 YYREEE (reference sequence). The V end lost 3 bases, the J end lost 0 bases, and 10 bases lay between the germline ends. CDR3 size: 15 residues. The CDR3 coding sequence is TGTGCCAGCAGCTACGTAGGGGTCTCCTACAATGAGCAGTTCTTC. Translating gives CASSYVGVSYNEQFF.

The chain joins TRBV5-1 to TRBJ2-7; 8 nucleotides line up with TRBD2. Germline V CDR1 and CDR2: SGHRS, YFSETQ. Germline trimming cut 3 bases from V and 2 bases from J; bases unmatched to any gene: 7. This CDR3 contains 15 residues. The chain's CDR3 is CASSWDYSGAYEQYF. In DNA form, the CDR3 reads TGCGCCAGCAGCTGGGATTATAGCGGGGCCTACGAGCAGTACTTC.

This clone was counted a single time. The chain couples TRBV2 to TRBJ1-1; D unclear. The CDR3 loop spans 14 amino acids. CDR1 and CDR2 (germline): SNHLY, FYNNEI. The ends were cut back, 8 bases at V and 1 base at J, with 14 bases in the middle. The CDR3 loop is CASEPGRRNTEAFF. The CDR3, as DNA: TGTGCCAGCGAGCCCGGACGGAGGAACACTGAAGCTTTCTTT.

This chain links TRBV6-2 or TRBV6-3 with TRBJ2-6; D call uncertain. CDR1 is MNHEY and CDR2 is SVGEGT in the germline V gene. V was trimmed by 0 bases and J by 3 bases, leaving 0 bases between them. CDR3 length: 13 amino acids. As DNA, the CDR3 is TGTGCCAGCAGTTACTCTGGGGCCAACGTCCTGACTTTC. It translates to CASSYSGANVLTF.